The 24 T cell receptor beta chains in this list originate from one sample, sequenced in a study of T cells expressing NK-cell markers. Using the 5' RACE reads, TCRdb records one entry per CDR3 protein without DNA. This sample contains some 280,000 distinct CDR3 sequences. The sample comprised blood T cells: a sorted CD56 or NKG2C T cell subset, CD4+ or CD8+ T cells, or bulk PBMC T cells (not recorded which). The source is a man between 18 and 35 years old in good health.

CDR3 in amino acids: CASSLDGTSGTQYF. The genes are TRBV11-2 and TRBJ2-7; the D call of TRBD2 rests on TCRdb alone, since no DNA is present to check it. The CDR3 spans 14 residues. Germline V gene data show CDR1 as SGHAT and CDR2 as FQNNGV.

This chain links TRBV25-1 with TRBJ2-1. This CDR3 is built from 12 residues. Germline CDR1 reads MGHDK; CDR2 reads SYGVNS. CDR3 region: CASSSRYNEQFF. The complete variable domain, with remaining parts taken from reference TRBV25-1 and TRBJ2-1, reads EADIYQTPRYLVIGTGKKITLECSQTMGHDKMYWYQQDPGMELHLIHYSYGVNSTEKGDLSSESTVSRIRTEHFPLTLESARPSHTSQYLCASSSRYNEQFFGPGTRLTVL.

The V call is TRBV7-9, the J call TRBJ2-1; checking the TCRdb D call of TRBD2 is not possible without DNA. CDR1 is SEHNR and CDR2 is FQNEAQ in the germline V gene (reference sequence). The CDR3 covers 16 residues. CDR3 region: CASSPRPASGNNEQFF. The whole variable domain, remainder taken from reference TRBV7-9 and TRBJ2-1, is DTGVSQNPRHKITKRGQNVTFRCDPISEHNRLYWYRQTLGQGPEFLTYFQNEAQLEKSRLLSDRFSAERPKGSFSTLEIQRTEQGDSAMYLCASSPRPASGNNEQFFGPGTRLTVL.

The CDR3 sequence: CASSLQGRSGANVLTF. J is TRBJ2-6 and V is TRBV12-3 or TRBV12-4; checking the TCRdb D call of TRBD1 is not possible without DNA. CDR3 length: 16 residues.

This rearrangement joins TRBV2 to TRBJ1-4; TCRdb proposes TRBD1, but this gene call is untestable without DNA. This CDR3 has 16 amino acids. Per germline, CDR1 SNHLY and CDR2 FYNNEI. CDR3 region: CASSAGTPATNEKLFF.

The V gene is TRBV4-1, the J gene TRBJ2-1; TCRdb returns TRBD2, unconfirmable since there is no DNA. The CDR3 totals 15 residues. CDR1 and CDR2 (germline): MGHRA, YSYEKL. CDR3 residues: CASSQGTSGRGEQFF.

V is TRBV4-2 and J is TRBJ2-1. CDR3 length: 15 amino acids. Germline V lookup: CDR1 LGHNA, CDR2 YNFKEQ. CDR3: CASSQELVSLNEQFF.

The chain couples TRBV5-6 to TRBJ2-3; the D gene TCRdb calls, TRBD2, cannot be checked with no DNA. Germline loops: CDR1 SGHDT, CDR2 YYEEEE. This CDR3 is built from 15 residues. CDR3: CASSLFGLVEDTQYF.

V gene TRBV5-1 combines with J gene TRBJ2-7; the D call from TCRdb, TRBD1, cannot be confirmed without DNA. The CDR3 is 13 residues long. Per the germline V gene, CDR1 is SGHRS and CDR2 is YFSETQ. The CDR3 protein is CASSRDMVYEQYF.

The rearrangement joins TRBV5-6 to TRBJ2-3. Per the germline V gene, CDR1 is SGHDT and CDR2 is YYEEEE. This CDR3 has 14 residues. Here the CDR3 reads CASSLLDAPDTQYF.

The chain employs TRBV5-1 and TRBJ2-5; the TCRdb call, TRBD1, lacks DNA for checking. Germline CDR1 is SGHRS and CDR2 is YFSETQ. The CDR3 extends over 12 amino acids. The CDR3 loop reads CASSPEGRTQYF.

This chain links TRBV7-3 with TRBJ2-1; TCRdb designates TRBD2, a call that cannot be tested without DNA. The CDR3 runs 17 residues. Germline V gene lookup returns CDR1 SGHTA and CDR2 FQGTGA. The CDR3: CASSPSGRVSSYNEQFF.

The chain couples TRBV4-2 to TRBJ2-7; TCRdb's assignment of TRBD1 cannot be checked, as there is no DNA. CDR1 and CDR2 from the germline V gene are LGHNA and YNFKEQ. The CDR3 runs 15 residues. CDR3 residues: CASSQKGQGPYEQYF.

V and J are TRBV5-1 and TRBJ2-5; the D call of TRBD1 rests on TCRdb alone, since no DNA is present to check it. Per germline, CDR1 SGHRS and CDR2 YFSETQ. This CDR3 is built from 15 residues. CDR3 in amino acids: CASSPGQAGGETQYF.

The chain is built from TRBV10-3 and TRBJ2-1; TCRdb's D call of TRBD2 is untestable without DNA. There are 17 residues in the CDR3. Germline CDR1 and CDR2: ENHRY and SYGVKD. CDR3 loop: CAISPGTSGGGYNEQFF.

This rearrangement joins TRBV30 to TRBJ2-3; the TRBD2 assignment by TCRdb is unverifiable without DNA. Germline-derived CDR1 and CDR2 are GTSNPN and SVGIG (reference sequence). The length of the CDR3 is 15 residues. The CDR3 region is CAWSVRAGAREPQYF.

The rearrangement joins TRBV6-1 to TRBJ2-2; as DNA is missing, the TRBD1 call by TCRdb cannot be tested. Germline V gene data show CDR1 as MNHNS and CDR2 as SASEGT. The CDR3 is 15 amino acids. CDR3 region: CASTAMGRMKGELFF.

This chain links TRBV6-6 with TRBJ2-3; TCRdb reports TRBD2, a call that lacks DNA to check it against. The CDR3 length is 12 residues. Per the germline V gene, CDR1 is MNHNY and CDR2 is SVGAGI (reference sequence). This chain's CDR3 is CASRAGGDTQYF.

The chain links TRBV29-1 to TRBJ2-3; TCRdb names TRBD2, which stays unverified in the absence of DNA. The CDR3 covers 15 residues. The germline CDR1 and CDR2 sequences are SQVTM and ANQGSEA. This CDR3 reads CSVEAAGLSTDTQYF.

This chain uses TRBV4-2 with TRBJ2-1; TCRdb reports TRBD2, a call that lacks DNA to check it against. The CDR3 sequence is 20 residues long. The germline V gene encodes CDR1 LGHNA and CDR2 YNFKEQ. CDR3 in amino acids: CASSQWTSGRVSSSYNEQFF.

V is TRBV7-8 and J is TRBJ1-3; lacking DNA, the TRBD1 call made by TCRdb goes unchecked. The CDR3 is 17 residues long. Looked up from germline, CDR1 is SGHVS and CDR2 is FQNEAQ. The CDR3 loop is CASSLQGASMSGNTIYF.

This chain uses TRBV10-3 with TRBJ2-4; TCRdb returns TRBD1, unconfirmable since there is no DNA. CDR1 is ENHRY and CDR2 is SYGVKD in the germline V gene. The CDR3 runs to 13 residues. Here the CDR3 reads CATHPSSGDIQYF.

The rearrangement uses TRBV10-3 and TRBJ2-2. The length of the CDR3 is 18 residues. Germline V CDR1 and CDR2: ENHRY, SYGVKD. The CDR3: CAISESMKAPPNTGELFF.

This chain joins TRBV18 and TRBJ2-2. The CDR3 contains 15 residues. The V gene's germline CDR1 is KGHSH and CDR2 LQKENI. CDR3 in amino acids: CASSPGTQSTGELFF.